The entry below gives a single T cell receptor (beta chain) sequence along with its context. Its target is not known. The data derive from a study of spatial heterogeneity in lung cancer. Notes on the study in general: Within tumors, counts of expanded alpha and beta TCRs tracked tumor mutation counts.

MiXCR, applied by TCRdb to the 5' RACE reads, yields one record per CDR3 protein. The sample records 2,000 or so distinct CDR3 sequences, approximately 9% being singletons. The V and J ends lost 0 bases and 2 bases, in that order; junction bases with no gene match: 5. This CDR3 is 17 amino acids long. Looked up from germline, CDR1 is LGHNA and CDR2 is YNFKEQ. This sample's time point: sample taken at primary tumor resection. No cells were sorted before sequencing. The whole RNA sequenced was extracted from tumor, nontumor lung or frozen PBMC. The V and J genes are TRBV4-2 and TRBJ2-4; TRBD2 matches 9 bases. The input for sequencing was lung tumor tissue, taken at surgery. The clonotype comes from a female donor with early-stage non-small cell lung cancer. Here the CDR3 reads CASSQDLAGGPKNIQYF. The CDR3 DNA reads TGTGCCAGCAGCCAAGATCTGGCGGGGGGGCCCAAAAACATTCAGTACTTC.